This TCR beta chain appears in the sequencing data of a study of CD8 T cells in ankylosing spondylitis. This clonotype was found many times. TCRdb used MiXCR to reprocess the 5' RACE reads, holding one entry per CDR3 protein. The sample holds 39,000 or so distinct CDR3 sequences; approximately 10% are singletons and the top ten take around 15%. This CDR3 contains 15 residues. Germline values: CDR1 SGHAT, CDR2 FQNNGV. The V segment lost 3 bases and the J segment 6 bases; nucleotides outside the gene matches: 9. This clonotype originated in a male donor with ankylosing spondylitis or in good health (not recorded which). The chain couples TRBV11-2 to TRBJ2-3, with 7 bases that match TRBD2. Sequenced material: blood, either unsorted or a sorted T cell fraction (not recorded which). The CDR3 region is CASSLGGGKADTQYF. CDR3 coding DNA: TGTGCCAGCAGCTTGGGGGGAGGGAAGGCGGATACGCAGTATTTT. Based on the CDR3 plus reference TRBV11-2 and TRBJ2-3, the full variable domain is EAGVAQSPRYKIIEKRQSVAFWCNPISGHATLYWYQQILGQGPKLLIQFQNNGVVDDSQLPKDRFSAERLKGVDSTLKIQPAKLEDSAVYLCASSLGGGKADTQYFGPGTRLTVL.